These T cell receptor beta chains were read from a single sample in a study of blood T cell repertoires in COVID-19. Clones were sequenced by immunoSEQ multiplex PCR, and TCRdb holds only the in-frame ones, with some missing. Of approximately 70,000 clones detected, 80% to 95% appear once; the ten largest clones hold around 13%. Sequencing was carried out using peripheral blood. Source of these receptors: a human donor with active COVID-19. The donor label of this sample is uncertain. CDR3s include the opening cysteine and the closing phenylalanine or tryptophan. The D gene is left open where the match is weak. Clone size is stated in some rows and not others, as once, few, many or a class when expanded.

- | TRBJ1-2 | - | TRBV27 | TGTGCCAGCAGTCCCGACAGGAACTATGGCTACACCTTC | CASSPDRNYGYTF
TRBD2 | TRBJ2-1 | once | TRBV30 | TGTGCCTGGAGTGTACGGGAGGACTTGGAGCAGTTCTTC | CAWSVREDLEQFF
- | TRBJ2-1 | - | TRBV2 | TGTGCCAGCAGTGGTCTAGCGATAGGTGAGCAGTTCTTC | CASSGLAIGEQFF
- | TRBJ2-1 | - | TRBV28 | TGTGCCAGCACCTCCGACAGATACAATGAGCAGTTCTTC | CASTSDRYNEQFF
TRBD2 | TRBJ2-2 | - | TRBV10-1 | TGCGCCAGCAGCGCCCTGGCGGGAGCCGGGGAGCTGTTTTTT | CASSALAGAGELFF
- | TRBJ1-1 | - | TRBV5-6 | TGTGCCAGCAGCTTGATAGACAGCCCGAACACTGAAGCTTTCTTT | CASSLIDSPNTEAFF
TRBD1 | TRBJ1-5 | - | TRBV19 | TGTGCCAGTAGTCTCAACAGGGGGAGGAAGAATCAGCCCCAGCATTTT | CASSLNRGRKNQPQHF
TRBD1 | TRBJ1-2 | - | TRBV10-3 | TGTGCCATCAAGCCGGGACAGGAAAACTATGGCTACACCTTC | CAIKPGQENYGYTF
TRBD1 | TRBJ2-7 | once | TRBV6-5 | TGTGCCAGCAGTTACGGGGTAAGGACAGGAATCGACGAGCAGTACTTC | CASSYGVRTGIDEQYF
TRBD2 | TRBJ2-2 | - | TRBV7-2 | TGTGCCAGCAGCACTTACGCTAATAGCGGGAGGGCCGGCACCGGGGAGCTGTTTTTT | CASSTYANSGRAGTGELFF
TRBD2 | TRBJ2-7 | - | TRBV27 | TGTGCCAGCAGAGATCATAGCGGGACTCTTTACGAGCAGTACTTC | CASRDHSGTLYEQYF
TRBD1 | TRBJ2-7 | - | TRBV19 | TGTGCCAGTAGTATAGTTCCGGGACAGGACGACTACGAGCAGTACTTC | CASSIVPGQDDYEQYF
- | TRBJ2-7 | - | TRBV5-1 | TGCGCCAGCAGCGAAGAGGCCTACGAGCAGTACTTC | CASSEEAYEQYF
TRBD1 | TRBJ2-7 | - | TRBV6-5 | TGTGCCAGCAGTTACTCAGAGGGACAGGGAACCTACGAGCAGTACTTC | CASSYSEGQGTYEQYF
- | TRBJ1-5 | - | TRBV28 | TGTGCCAGCAGCTTAGGGGGGGGGAGCAATCAGCCCCAGCATTTT | CASSLGGGSNQPQHF
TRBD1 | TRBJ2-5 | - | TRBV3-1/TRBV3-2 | TGTGCCAGCAGCCAAGATCAGGGGGCGCGGGAGACCCAGTACTTC | CASSQDQGARETQYF
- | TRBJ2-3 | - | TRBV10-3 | TGTGCCATCAGTGTAGGGGCTGCGACAGATACGCAGTATTTT | CAISVGAATDTQYF
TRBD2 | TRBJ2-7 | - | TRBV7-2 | TGTGCCAGCAGCTTAGGGGGGCGGGAGGCACACGAGCAGTACTTC | CASSLGGREAHEQYF
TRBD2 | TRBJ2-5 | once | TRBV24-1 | TGTGCCACCAGTGGTAAGCGGGGGCAAGAGACCCAGTACTTC | CATSGKRGQETQYF
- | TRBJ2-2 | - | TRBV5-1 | TGCGCCAGCAGCTTGGTTCAATACACCGGGGAGCTGTTTTTT | CASSLVQYTGELFF
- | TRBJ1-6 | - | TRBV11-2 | TGTGCCAGCAGCGAACAGGGTTCGGGCTCACCCCTCCACTTT | CASSEQGSGSPLHF
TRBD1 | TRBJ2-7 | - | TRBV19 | TGTGCCAGTAGTCCCTTGGGACAGGCCTACGAGCAGTACTTC | CASSPLGQAYEQYF
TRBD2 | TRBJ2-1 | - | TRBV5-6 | TGTGCCAGCAGCTTTATTACTAGCGGGAGGGCCTCCAATGAGCAGTTCTTC | CASSFITSGRASNEQFF
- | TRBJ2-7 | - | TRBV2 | TGTGCCAGCAGTGCCATAGGAGTCTACGAGCAGTACTTC | CASSAIGVYEQYF
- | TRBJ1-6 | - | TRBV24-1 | TGTGCCACCAGAGACAGGAACCCTACCTCACCCCTCCACTTT | CATRDRNPTSPLHF
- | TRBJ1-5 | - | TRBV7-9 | TGTGCCAGCAGCCTAGGGGATTCGGGGGGGCAGCCCCAGCATTTT | CASSLGDSGGQPQHF
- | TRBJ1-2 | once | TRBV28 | TGTGCCAGCAGTCTATATACGACGGGGGGGGCGAGGTATGGCTACACCTTC | CASSLYTTGGARYGYTF
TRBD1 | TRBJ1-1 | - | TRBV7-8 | TGTGCCAGCAGCCTTTGGACAGGAATGATCACTGAAGCTTTCTTT | CASSLWTGMITEAFF
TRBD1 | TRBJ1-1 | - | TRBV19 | TGTGCCAGTAGACGGACAGGAGAGCACACTGAAGCTTTCTTT | CASRRTGEHTEAFF
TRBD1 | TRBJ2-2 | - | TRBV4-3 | TGCGCCAGCAGCCAAGCGGGACAGGGGAACACCGGGGAGCTGTTTTTT | CASSQAGQGNTGELFF
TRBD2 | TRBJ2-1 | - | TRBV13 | TGTGCCAGCAGCTTAGGGGTTAGCGGGACCTACAATGAGCAGTTCTTC | CASSLGVSGTYNEQFF
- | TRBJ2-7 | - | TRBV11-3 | TGTGCCAGCAGCTTAAGGTCGGGGGACAGCTCCTACGAGCAGTACTTC | CASSLRSGDSSYEQYF
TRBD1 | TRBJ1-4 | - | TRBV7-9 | TGTGCCAGCAGCCTAGGAGGGGGCATAAAGGAAAAACTGTTTTTT | CASSLGGGIKEKLFF
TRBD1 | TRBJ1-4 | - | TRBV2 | TGTGCCAGCAGTAGGCAGGGGGAGCTTGGAGAAAAACTGTTTTTT | CASSRQGELGEKLFF
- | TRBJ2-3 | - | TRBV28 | TGTGCCAGCAGAGTAGGAGTGGATACGCAGTATTTT | CASRVGVDTQYF
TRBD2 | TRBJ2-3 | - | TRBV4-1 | TGCGCCAGCAGCCAAGAGCTGGCGGGAGGGGCCGATACGCAGTATTTT | CASSQELAGGADTQYF
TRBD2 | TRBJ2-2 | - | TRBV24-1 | TGTGCCACCAGTGACAGGCTAGCGGGGGGGAACACCGGGGAGCTGTTTTTT | CATSDRLAGGNTGELFF
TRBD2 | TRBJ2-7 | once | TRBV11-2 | TGTGCCAGCAGTCCCAGCGGGAATTTCTACGAGCAGTACTTC | CASSPSGNFYEQYF
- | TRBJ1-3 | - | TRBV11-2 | TGTGCCAGCAGCGATTGGGGGGGCCCTCGGGGAAACACCATATATTTT | CASSDWGGPRGNTIYF
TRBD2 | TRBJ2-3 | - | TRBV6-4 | TGTGCCAGCAGTGGACTAGCGGGAGGAGATACGCAGTATTTT | CASSGLAGGDTQYF
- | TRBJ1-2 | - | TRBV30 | TGTGCCTGGAGGCCAGAGGGCCGAAGCTATGGCTACACCTTC | CAWRPEGRSYGYTF
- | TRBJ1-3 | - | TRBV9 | TGTGCCAGCAGCGTATCTGGCAGGGCTTCTGGAAACACCATATATTTT | CASSVSGRASGNTIYF
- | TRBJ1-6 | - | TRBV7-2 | TGTGCCAGCAGCGTAGGGAACGTTCAGGGTTCACCCCTCCACTTT | CASSVGNVQGSPLHF
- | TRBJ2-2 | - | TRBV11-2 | TGTGCCAGCAGCCCAGGGAACACCGGGGAGCTGTTTTTT | CASSPGNTGELFF
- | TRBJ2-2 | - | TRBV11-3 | TGTGCCAGCAGCTTAGTCTCACTAGGGACCGGGGAGCTGTTTTTT | CASSLVSLGTGELFF
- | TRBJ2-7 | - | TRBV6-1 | TGTGCCAGCAGGGAAGAAGGGGGAGGGTTCTACGAGCAGTACTTC | CASREEGGGFYEQYF
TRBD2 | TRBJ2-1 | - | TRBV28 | TGTGCCAGCAGGAAATCCGGGACTAGCTCCGCTGAGCAGTTCTTC | CASRKSGTSSAEQFF
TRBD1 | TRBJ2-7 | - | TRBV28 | TGTGCCAGCAGGCCAGGGGGTCCCGCCTACGAGCAGTACTTC | CASRPGGPAYEQYF
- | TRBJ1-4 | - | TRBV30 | TGTGCCTGGAGCCCAGGCGCCAATAATGAAAAACTGTTTTTT | CAWSPGANNEKLFF
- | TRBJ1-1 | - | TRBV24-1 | TGTGCCACCAGTTTAGGGGGCACTGAAGCTTTCTTT | CATSLGGTEAFF
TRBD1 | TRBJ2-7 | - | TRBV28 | TGTGCCAGCATTAACGGACAGGCCGTTTCCTACGAGCAGTACTTC | CASINGQAVSYEQYF
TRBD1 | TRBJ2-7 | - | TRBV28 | TGTGCCAGCAGTACCCTAATTGACAGGGTCTACGAGCAGTACTTC | CASSTLIDRVYEQYF
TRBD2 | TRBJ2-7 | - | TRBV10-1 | TGCGCCAGCAGTGATCGTACAGGACCAGGCGGGACTAGATACGAGCAGTACTTC | CASSDRTGPGGTRYEQYF
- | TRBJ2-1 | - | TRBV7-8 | TGTGCCAGCAGCTCCCGGGGACTCCTCGGTCGGGTGAATGAGCAGTTCTTC | CASSSRGLLGRVNEQFF
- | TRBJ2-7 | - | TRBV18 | TGTGCCAGCTCACCCCAACCCGAGTACGAGCAGTACTTC | CASSPQPEYEQYF
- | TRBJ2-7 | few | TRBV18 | TGTGCCAGCTCACCACCCTATCCCGCCTACGAGCAGTACTTC | CASSPPYPAYEQYF
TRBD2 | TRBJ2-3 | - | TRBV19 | TGTGCCAGTAGTGCAGGTAGCGGGAGAGTTGCAGATACGCAGTATTTT | CASSAGSGRVADTQYF
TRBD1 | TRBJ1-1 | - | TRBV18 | TGTGCCAGCTCACGATCGGACAGGGGGGGAACTGAAGCTTTCTTT | CASSRSDRGGTEAFF
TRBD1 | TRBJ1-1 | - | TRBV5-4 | TGTGCCAGCAGCCCGGGCAGGGGGGTGGGCACTGAAGCTTTCTTT | CASSPGRGVGTEAFF
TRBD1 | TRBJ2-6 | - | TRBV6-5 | TGTGCCAGCAGCCCGACAGGGTCTGGGGCCAACGTCCTGACTTTC | CASSPTGSGANVLTF